This T cell receptor (beta chain) is from a study of blood T cell repertoires in COVID-19. The count of this clone is one. The table came from immunoSEQ multiplex PCR; TCRdb's copy has only in-frame clones and leaves some out. The table lists approximately 150,000 clones, roughly 82% of them singletons. Germline values: CDR1 LNHDA, CDR2 SQIVND (reference sequence). V lost 4 bases and J 4 bases, leaving 7 bases between the germline ends. The CDR3 sequence is 13 residues long. The sequencing input was peripheral blood. The sequence was collected from a woman between 50 and 59 years old in a cohort sampled during active or convalescent COVID-19. This sequence joins TRBV19 and TRBJ2-2; D call uncertain. The CDR3 reads CASSRDGTGELFF. The CDR3, as DNA: TGTGCCAGTAGTAGAGACGGCACCGGGGAGCTGTTTTTT.